A single sample is the source of the 5 T cell receptor beta chains below, sequenced in a study of T-cell memory formation after mild COVID-19. From the 5' RACE reads, TCRdb called clonotypes with MiXCR, one entry per CDR3 protein. This table has around 300,000 distinct CDR3 sequences, approximately 15% appearing once. The sequenced sample was PBMCs or a T cell subset sorted from them (not recorded which). All receptors derive from a man aged 18 to 30 who had mild COVID-19 (a few samples of this study predate the infection). Cell type and time point are not known.

This clonotype occurred a few times. The rearrangement joins TRBV6-6 to TRBJ1-5, with a possible D match to TRBD1 (6 bases). Germline CDR1 MNHNY, CDR2 SVGAGI (reference sequence). This CDR3 comprises 15 residues. V was clipped by 6 bases and J by 1 base, with 13 bases between them. CDR3: CASSRTGRSNQPQHF. The DNA for the CDR3 is TGTGCCAGCAGCCGTACAGGGAGGAGCAATCAGCCCCAGCATTTT.

This clonotype appeared a few times. The chain carries TRBV5-4 and TRBJ2-3; D gene ambiguous. Deletions cut 5 bases from V and 5 bases from J, with 9 bases between. Germline V gene sequence: CDR1 SGHNT, CDR2 YYREEE (reference sequence). The CDR3 loop spans 12 amino acids. CDR3 protein: CASRVDVDTQYF. The CDR3 coding sequence is TGTGCCAGCAGAGTAGACGTAGATACGCAGTATTTT.

The rearrangement joins TRBV6-5 to TRBJ1-2; D is possibly TRBD1 (5 bases). The CDR3 spans 13 residues. V was shortened by 7 bases and J by 4 bases, with 13 bases between the two germline ends. Germline CDR1 reads MNHEY; CDR2 reads SVGAGI. CDR3 sequence (DNA): TGTGCCAGCAAACTCTCAGGGATCTATGGCTACACCTTC. Translated, it gives CASKLSGIYGYTF.

Only a few counts were recorded for this clonotype. The chain joins TRBV14 to TRBJ2-7, with 7 bases matching TRBD1. Germline values: CDR1 SGHDN, CDR2 FVKESK. This CDR3 region has 16 residues. V lost 0 bases to trimming and J lost 6 bases; unmatched junction nucleotides: 11. CDR3 sequence reads: CASSQDRGLGGGEQYF. The CDR3 nucleotides are TGTGCCAGCAGCCAAGATCGTGGGTTAGGGGGCGGCGAGCAGTACTTC.

This chain connects TRBV18 to TRBJ1-2; D not certain. The ends were cut back, 3 bases at V and 0 bases at J, with 11 bases in the middle. In germline, CDR1 is KGHSH, CDR2 LQKENI. CDR3 length: 15 amino acids. The CDR3 DNA follows: TGTGCCAGCTCACCCGGGCCTCAGTCTAACTATGGCTACACCTTC. Translating gives CASSPGPQSNYGYTF.